The following is a TCR beta chain sequence with its context. Its specific antigen is unknown. Per-base quality was not reported, and no clone a single base away is much larger than it. CDR1 is given as MNHEY and CDR2 as SMNVEV, both from the germline V gene (reference sequence). V sheds 5 bases and J sheds 4 bases, leaving 14 bases between their ends. The CDR3 has 14 amino acids, counting the end cysteine and phenylalanine. CDR3 DNA is the only sequence kept; it has 42 bases, read in frame from the first base. The data were obtained in a study of patients and donors after allogeneic stem cell transplantation (dated by TCRdb to 2020 to 2022). The method was RT-PCR. Sequencing used a NextSeq 550. The public reads were run again by TCRdb, first through fastp at Q25 and then through MiXCR, and only productive beta chains were kept. Each entry merges the rows of one CDR3 protein and shows their most common DNA and genes. The sample records around 200,000 distinct CDR3 sequences, 38% of which are singletons. The top ten clonotypes cover under 14% of the sample.

This receptor was identified in a human donor who was either an allogeneic HSCT recipient or a stem cell or donor lymphocyte infusion donor (not recorded which). It is not recorded whose cells these are; they may come from a transplant donor. Rearrangement joined TRBV27 to TRBJ1-1; a weak D assignment points to TRBD1 (5 bases agree). Material for sequencing was blood, either unsorted or a sorted T cell fraction (not recorded which). The CDR3 region: CASSPLGAGTEAFF. Here is the DNA: TGTGCCAGCAGTCCCCTCGGGGCGGGCACTGAAGCTTTCTTT.